A selection of T cell receptor beta chains follows, all from one sample in a study of cytomegalovirus exposure and HLA in healthy donors. TCRdb's copy holds only in-frame clones and misses some; the assay was immunoSEQ multiplex PCR. The table shows some 140,000 clones, with about 80% occurring only once. Sequenced: PBMCs. The receptors derive from a young man in good health and CMV-seronegative. Both conserved end residues are part of each CDR3. Fields, in order: J gene, V gene, clone size, D gene, CDR3 protein, CDR3 DNA. A D gene is named only where the DNA matches it firmly. Where a row states a size, it is once, few, many or the class of an expanded clone; other rows omit it.

TRBJ1-5 | TRBV7-2 | NA | TRBD1 | CASSPSTGSINQPQHF | TGTGCCAGCAGCCCCTCGACAGGGAGCATCAATCAGCCCCAGCATTTT
TRBJ2-2 | TRBV19 | NA | TRBD2 | CASSIGAGGPGTGELFF | TGTGCCAGTAGTATTGGAGCGGGAGGGCCGGGGACCGGGGAGCTGTTTTTT
TRBJ2-7 | TRBV6-1 | NA | TRBD1 | CASSQGGQAYEQYF | TGTGCCAGCTCTCAGGGGGGACAGGCCTACGAGCAGTACTTC
TRBJ1-2 | TRBV5-6 | NA | NA | CASSPPLGGRYGYTF | TGTGCCAGCAGCCCCCCCCTGGGCGGGAGATATGGCTACACCTTC
TRBJ2-7 | TRBV7-8 | few | TRBD2 | CASSQGTSGYEQYF | TGTGCCAGCAGCCAGGGGACTAGCGGCTACGAGCAGTACTTC
TRBJ2-1 | TRBV11-3 | NA | NA | CASSPQDNEQFF | TGTGCCAGCAGCCCCCAGGATAATGAGCAGTTCTTC
TRBJ1-4 | TRBV27 | NA | TRBD1 | CASSRLQGANEKLFF | TGTGCCAGCAGTCGCCTACAGGGGGCAAATGAAAAACTGTTTTTT
TRBJ2-7 | TRBV4-3 | few | TRBD1 | CASSQDEIGQGSMEQYF | TGCGCCAGCAGCCAAGATGAGATAGGACAGGGGAGTATGGAGCAGTACTTC
TRBJ2-1 | TRBV19 | NA | TRBD2 | CASKTSASYNEQFF | TGTGCCAGTAAGACTAGCGCCTCCTACAATGAGCAGTTCTTC
TRBJ1-5 | TRBV4-3 | NA | NA | CASSQDRRINQPQHF | TGCGCCAGCAGCCAAGATCGGCGGATCAATCAGCCCCAGCATTTT